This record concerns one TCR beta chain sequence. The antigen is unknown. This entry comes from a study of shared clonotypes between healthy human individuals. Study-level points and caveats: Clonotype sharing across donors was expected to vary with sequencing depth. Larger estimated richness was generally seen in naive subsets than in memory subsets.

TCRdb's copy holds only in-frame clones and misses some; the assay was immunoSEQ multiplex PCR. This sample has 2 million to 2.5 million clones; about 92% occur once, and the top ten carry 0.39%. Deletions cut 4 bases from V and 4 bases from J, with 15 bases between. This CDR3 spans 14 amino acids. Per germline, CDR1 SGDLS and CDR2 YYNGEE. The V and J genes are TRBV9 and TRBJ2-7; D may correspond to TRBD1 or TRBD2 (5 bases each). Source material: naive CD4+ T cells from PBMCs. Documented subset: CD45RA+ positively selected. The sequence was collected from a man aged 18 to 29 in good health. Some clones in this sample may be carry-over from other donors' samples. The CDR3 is CASSPRDGYYEQYF. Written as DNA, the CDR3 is TGTGCCAGCAGCCCGAGGGACGGCTATTACGAGCAGTACTTC.